This is a list of T cell receptor beta chains from one sample in a study of CD4 T cells in relation to SARS-CoV-2 and coronaviruses. Data came from immunoSEQ multiplex PCR; TCRdb stores just in-frame clones and leaves some out. This sample has 20,000 to 30,000 clones, with roughly four fifths found just once. Antigens for these TCRs are unknown. Sequencing was done on a sample of CD4+ T cells from PBMCs, cultured in vitro. The receptor set was obtained from a human donor in good health. Both conserved end residues are trimmed from each CDR3. A D gene is named only where the DNA matches it firmly.

CDR3aa: ASSEDTRSGNTIY; j_gene: TRBJ1-3; v_gene: TRBV9; d_gene: .
CDR3aa: ASSNRIGQTQY; j_gene: TRBJ2-5; v_gene: TRBV9; d_gene: .
CDR3aa: ASSLVASGGAEQY; j_gene: TRBJ2-7; v_gene: TRBV5-1; d_gene: TRBD2
CDR3aa: ASRDRGNQPQH; j_gene: TRBJ1-5; v_gene: TRBV19; d_gene: TRBD1
CDR3aa: TSSQDGSAFRDTQY; j_gene: TRBJ2-3; v_gene: TRBV1; d_gene: .
CDR3aa: ASSPRPTSGGFEQY; j_gene: TRBJ2-7; v_gene: TRBV5-4; d_gene: TRBD2
CDR3aa: ASSLGSWNSGANVLT; j_gene: TRBJ2-6; v_gene: TRBV5-8; d_gene: .
CDR3aa: AISEDTLSSYNSPLH; j_gene: TRBJ1-6; v_gene: TRBV10-3; d_gene: .
CDR3aa: ASSGGPTNTGELF; j_gene: TRBJ2-2; v_gene: TRBV5-4; d_gene: .
CDR3aa: ASSQRHGREKLF; j_gene: TRBJ1-4; v_gene: TRBV4-1; d_gene: .
CDR3aa: ASSFGDGSYEQY; j_gene: TRBJ2-7; v_gene: TRBV19; d_gene: .
CDR3aa: ASSLLGVGEQY; j_gene: TRBJ2-7; v_gene: TRBV7-8; d_gene: .
CDR3aa: ASSLEGSNSPLH; j_gene: TRBJ1-6; v_gene: TRBV5-1; d_gene: .
CDR3aa: ASSLGSVYNGQF; j_gene: TRBJ2-1; v_gene: TRBV7-2; d_gene: .
CDR3aa: ASRGTTGPYEQY; j_gene: TRBJ2-7; v_gene: TRBV18; d_gene: .
CDR3aa: ARLTGGLTEAF; j_gene: TRBJ1-1; v_gene: TRBV2; d_gene: TRBD1
CDR3aa: ASSKAPGTGALNTEAF; j_gene: TRBJ1-1; v_gene: TRBV19; d_gene: TRBD1
CDR3aa: ASSPPKGQGAYEQY; j_gene: TRBJ2-7; v_gene: TRBV18; d_gene: TRBD1
CDR3aa: ASSESWQGDYGYT; j_gene: TRBJ1-2; v_gene: TRBV10-2; d_gene: .
CDR3aa: ASSQVRRGRDYGYT; j_gene: TRBJ1-2; v_gene: TRBV4-2; d_gene: .
CDR3aa: ASSQDVDSAQY; j_gene: TRBJ2-7; v_gene: TRBV4-1; d_gene: .
CDR3aa: ASSQDFRDRGLGGYT; j_gene: TRBJ1-2; v_gene: TRBV4-2; d_gene: TRBD1
CDR3aa: ASSPAAASDTQY; j_gene: TRBJ2-3; v_gene: TRBV3-1/TRBV3-2; d_gene: .
CDR3aa: ASSFTGRLGEQY; j_gene: TRBJ2-7; v_gene: TRBV7-2; d_gene: .
CDR3aa: ASSSTGTNQPQH; j_gene: TRBJ1-5; v_gene: TRBV6-2/TRBV6-3; d_gene: TRBD1
CDR3aa: ASSVLAGGQDEQF; j_gene: TRBJ2-1; v_gene: TRBV5-1; d_gene: TRBD2
CDR3aa: ASSQDSPYEQY; j_gene: TRBJ2-7; v_gene: TRBV7-9; d_gene: .